This entry lists 19 T cell receptor beta chains sequenced from one sample in a study of CD8+ T cells in alopecia areata. cDNA serving as the sequencing template came from extracted, reverse transcribed RNA. TCRdb's copy holds only in-frame clones and misses some; the assay was immunoSEQ multiplex PCR. Among approximately 140,000 clones listed, about 87% were seen once. This material consisted of CD8+ T cells sorted from blood, taken at week 0. The origin of the receptors is a human donor with alopecia areata.

The chain is built from TRBV4-1 and TRBJ2-3, with TRBD2 matching over 8 bases. The CDR3 spans 17 residues. After removal of 0 bases from V and 0 bases from J, the junction contained 5 bases not matched to a gene. Germline V gene lookup returns CDR1 MGHRA and CDR2 YSYEKL. The CDR3 DNA is TGCGCCAGCAGCCAAGATGCGGGAGGACTAAGCACAGATACGCAGTATTTT. As protein: CASSQDAGGLSTDTQYF.

This rearrangement joins TRBV25-1 to TRBJ2-2; D unresolved. The V end was cut by 3 bases, the J end by 3 bases, with 5 bases between. This CDR3 has 13 residues. Germline lookup yields CDR1 MGHDK and CDR2 SYGVNS. The chain's CDR3 is CASSDRYTGELFF. The DNA for the CDR3 is TGTGCCAGCAGTGACAGATACACCGGGGAGCTGTTTTTT.

This clone has just one count. CDR3 sequence (DNA): TGTGCCAGCAGCTCGCCTCAATATCCCGAGCAGTACTTC. Amino acids: CASSSPQYPEQYF. The chain links TRBV7-9 to TRBJ2-7; D not resolved. The CDR3 has 13 amino acids. Trimming removed 4 bases from V and 6 bases from J, with 13 bases in between. Germline assignment: CDR1 SEHNR and CDR2 FQNEAQ (reference sequence).

This rearrangement joins TRBV10-3 to TRBJ2-3; 10 bases map to TRBD2. Germline trimming cut 2 bases from V and 0 bases from J; bases unmatched to any gene: 11. CDR1 is ENHRY and CDR2 is SYGVKD in the germline V gene. The CDR3 is 19 amino acids. CDR3 nucleotides: TGTGCCATCAGTGAGCCGGCACCGGGACTAGCGAAAAGCACAGATACGCAGTATTTT. This sequence encodes CAISEPAPGLAKSTDTQYF.

V is TRBV7-9 and J is TRBJ2-7, with TRBD1 matching over 8 bases. J was trimmed by 6 bases and V by 5 bases; bases with no gene match: 12. Germline V gene data show CDR1 as SEHNR and CDR2 as FQNEAQ (reference sequence). This CDR3 is built from 15 residues. The CDR3 region has the DNA TGTGCCAGCAGCCCAACAAGGACAGGGTCAAGCGAGCAGTACTTC. It encodes CASSPTRTGSSEQYF.

The rearrangement links TRBV6-6 to TRBJ2-3, with D tentatively TRBD2 (6 bases). The ends were cut back, 5 bases at V and 2 bases at J, with 14 bases in the middle. Per germline, CDR1 MNHNY and CDR2 SVGAGI (reference sequence). CDR3 length: 15 amino acids. The CDR3 loop is CASSDIAEATDTQYF. The DNA for the CDR3 is TGTGCCAGCAGTGACATAGCGGAGGCCACAGATACGCAGTATTTT.

Turning to this clone: The same CDR3 also results from other DNA sequences found in this sample. The CDR3 loop is CASSLGNEQYF. CDR3 nucleotides: TGTGCCAGCAGCTTGGGCAACGAGCAGTACTTC. The chain combines TRBV7-6 with TRBJ2-7; unclear D gene. The CDR3 runs 11 residues. Germline assignment: CDR1 SGHVS and CDR2 FNYEAQ. V was cut by 3 bases and J by 5 bases, with 5 bases left in between.

The gene calls are TRBV15 and TRBJ2-3; no clear D. With 7 bases removed from V and 0 bases from J, the gap between germline ends came to 14 bases. Germline V lookup: CDR1 LNHNV, CDR2 YYDKDF (reference sequence). The CDR3 covers 15 residues. The CDR3, as DNA: TGTGCCACCATGGAAGCAGTCTCTAGCACAGATACGCAGTATTTT. Protein sequence: CATMEAVSSTDTQYF.

CDR3 coding DNA: TGTGCCACCCATGGCCCTTCCTACAATGAGCAGTTCTTC. This sequence encodes CATHGPSYNEQFF. The V gene is TRBV27, the J gene TRBJ2-1; the D is unclear. CDR1 MNHEY and CDR2 SMNVEV come from the germline V gene (reference sequence). V lost 10 bases and J 1 base, leaving 11 bases between the germline ends. The CDR3 length is 13 residues.

The chain couples TRBV2 to TRBJ2-2, with D perhaps TRBD2 (5 bases). Germline assignment: CDR1 SNHLY and CDR2 FYNNEI. CDR3 length equals 15 residues. V was clipped by 6 bases and J by 4 bases, with 15 bases between them. Here the CDR3 reads CASRDGVASTGELFF. The DNA of the CDR3 is TGTGCCAGCAGAGATGGGGTAGCGTCCACCGGGGAGCTGTTTTTT. The whole variable domain, remainder taken from reference TRBV2 and TRBJ2-2, is EPEVTQTPSHQVTQMGQEVILRCVPISNHLYFYWYRQILGQKVEFLVSFYNNEISEKSEIFDDQFSVERPDGSNFTLKIRSTKLEDSAMYFCASRDGVASTGELFFGEGSRLTVL.

This chain links TRBV27 with TRBJ1-4; a possible D gene is TRBD1 (5 bases). The CDR3 has 14 residues. With 2 bases removed from V and 8 bases from J, the gap between germline ends came to 12 bases. CDR1 is MNHEY and CDR2 is SMNVEV in the germline V gene (reference sequence). The CDR3 sequence: CASSLKGRREKLFF. For the CDR3, the DNA is TGTGCCAGCAGTTTAAAGGGGAGGCGGGAAAAACTGTTTTTT.

The chain carries TRBV19 and TRBJ2-3; unclear D gene. V dropped 6 bases and J dropped 0 bases, with 7 bases sitting between them. The CDR3 runs 13 residues. Germline lookup yields CDR1 LNHDA and CDR2 SQIVND (reference sequence). CDR3 bases: TGTGCCAGTAGCGCAACTAGCACAGATACGCAGTATTTT. It codes for CASSATSTDTQYF.

This clone has just a few counts. The chain couples TRBV11-2 to TRBJ2-3, with TRBD2 matching over 12 bases. CDR3 length: 14 amino acids. V trimming: 8 bases; J trimming: 3 bases; junction bases outside the gene matches: 3. Germline CDR1 reads SGHAT; CDR2 reads FQNNGV. The CDR3 nucleotides are TGTGCCAGCTCGGGGACTAGCGGGACAGATACGCAGTATTTT. Translation gives CASSGTSGTDTQYF.

The sample holds a few counts of this clone. The chain joins TRBV23-1 to TRBJ1-2; TRBD1 matches 8 bases. TRBV23-1 carries the ORF label, with uncertain function. This CDR3 is 18 amino acids long. V was pared by 2 bases and J by 7 bases, with 18 bases of the junction left unmatched. CDR3 loop: CASSQRSIETGDVFGYTF. CDR3 nucleotide sequence: TGCGCCAGCAGTCAAAGGTCGATTGAGACAGGGGATGTTTTTGGCTACACCTTC.

The CDR3 is CASSQDRGLRTDTQYF. In DNA form, the CDR3 reads TGCGCCAGCAGCCAAGATCGGGGGCTTCGCACAGATACGCAGTATTTT. This sequence joins TRBV4-1 and TRBJ2-3; perhaps D is TRBD1 or TRBD2 (6 bases each). Germline CDR1 is MGHRA and CDR2 is YSYEKL. Trimming removed 0 bases from V and 1 base from J, with 11 bases in between. This CDR3 has 16 amino acids.

The rearrangement links TRBV4-1 to TRBJ2-2; 9 bases fit TRBD2. The V segment lost 1 base and the J segment 7 bases; nucleotides outside the gene matches: 7. Per germline, CDR1 MGHRA and CDR2 YSYEKL. The CDR3 totals 16 residues. The CDR3, as DNA: TGCGCCAGCAGCCAAGTCGGTAGCGGGAGAAGCGGGGAGCTGTTTTTT. It specifies CASSQVGSGRSGELFF.

The gene calls are TRBV7-9 and TRBJ1-2; a possible D gene is TRBD1 (6 bases). Germline V gene lookup returns CDR1 SEHNR and CDR2 FQNEAQ (reference sequence). Deletions cut 2 bases from V and 1 base from J, with 11 bases between. The CDR3 is 15 amino acids. This CDR3 reads CASSLIQGDNYGYTF. Written as DNA, the CDR3 is TGTGCCAGCAGCTTAATACAGGGAGATAACTATGGCTACACCTTC.

The genes are TRBV9 and TRBJ2-1; 11 bases fit TRBD2. The CDR3 spans 15 residues. Germline assignment: CDR1 SGDLS and CDR2 YYNGEE. V was pared by 3 bases and J by 4 bases, with 3 bases of the junction left unmatched. The CDR3: CASSGWTSGYNEQFF. CDR3 nucleotides: TGTGCCAGCAGCGGGTGGACTAGCGGGTACAATGAGCAGTTCTTC.

The genes are TRBV6-5 and TRBJ2-7, with 8 bases identical to TRBD1. The CDR3 sequence is 15 residues long. Germline assignment: CDR1 MNHEY and CDR2 SVGAGI. The J segment lost 3 bases and the V segment lost 0 bases, leaving 4 bases of the junction unmatched. The CDR3 protein is CASSYSGTGDYEQYF. The CDR3 nucleotides read TGTGCCAGCAGTTACTCCGGGACAGGAGACTACGAGCAGTACTTC.